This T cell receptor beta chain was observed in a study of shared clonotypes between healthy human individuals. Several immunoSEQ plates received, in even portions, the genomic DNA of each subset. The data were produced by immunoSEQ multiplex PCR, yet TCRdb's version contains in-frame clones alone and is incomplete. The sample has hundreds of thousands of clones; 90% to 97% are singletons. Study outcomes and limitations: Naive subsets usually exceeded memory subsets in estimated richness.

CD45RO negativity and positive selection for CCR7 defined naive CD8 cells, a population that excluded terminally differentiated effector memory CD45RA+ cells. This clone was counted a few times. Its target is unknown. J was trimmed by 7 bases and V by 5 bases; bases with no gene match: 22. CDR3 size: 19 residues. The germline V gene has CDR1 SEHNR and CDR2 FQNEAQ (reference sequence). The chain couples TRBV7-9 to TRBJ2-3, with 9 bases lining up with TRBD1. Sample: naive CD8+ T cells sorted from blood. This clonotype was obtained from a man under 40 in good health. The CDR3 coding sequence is TGTGCCAGCAGCCCGAAATCGATTCCGGGACAGGGATTTCTTCATACGCAGTATTTT. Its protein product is CASSPKSIPGQGFLHTQYF.